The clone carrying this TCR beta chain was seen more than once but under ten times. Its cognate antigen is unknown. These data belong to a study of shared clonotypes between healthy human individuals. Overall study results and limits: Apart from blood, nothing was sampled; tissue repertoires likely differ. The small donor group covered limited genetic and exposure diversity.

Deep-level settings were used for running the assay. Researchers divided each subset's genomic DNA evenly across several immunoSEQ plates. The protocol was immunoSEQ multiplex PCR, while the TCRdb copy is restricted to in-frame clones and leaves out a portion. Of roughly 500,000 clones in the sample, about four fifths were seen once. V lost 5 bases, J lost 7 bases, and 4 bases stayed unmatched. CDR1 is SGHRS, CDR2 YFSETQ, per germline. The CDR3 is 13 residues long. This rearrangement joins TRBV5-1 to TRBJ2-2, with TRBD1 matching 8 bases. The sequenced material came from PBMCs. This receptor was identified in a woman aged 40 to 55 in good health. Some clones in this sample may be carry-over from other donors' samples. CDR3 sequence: CASRPQGDGELFF. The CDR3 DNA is TGCGCCAGCAGACCACAGGGGGACGGGGAGCTGTTTTTT. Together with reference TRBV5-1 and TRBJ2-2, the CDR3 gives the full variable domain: KAGVTQTPRYLIKTRGQQVTLSCSPISGHRSVSWYQQTPGQGLQFLFEYFSETQRNKGNFPGRFSGRQFSNSRSEMNVSTLELGDSALYLCASRPQGDGELFFGEGSRLTVL.